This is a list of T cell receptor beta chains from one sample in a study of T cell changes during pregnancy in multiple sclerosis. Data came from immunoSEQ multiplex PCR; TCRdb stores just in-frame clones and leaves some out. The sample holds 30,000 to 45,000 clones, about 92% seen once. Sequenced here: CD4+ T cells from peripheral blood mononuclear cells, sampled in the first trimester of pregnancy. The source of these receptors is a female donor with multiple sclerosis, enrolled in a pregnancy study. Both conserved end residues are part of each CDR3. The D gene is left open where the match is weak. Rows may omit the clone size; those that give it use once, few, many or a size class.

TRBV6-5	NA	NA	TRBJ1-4	TGTGCCAGCAGTTACGGGGCAGGGGATCGCGGTGAAAAACTGTTTTTT	CASSYGAGDRGEKLFF
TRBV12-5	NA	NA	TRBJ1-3	TGTGCTAGTGCGAAACTCAGGGCTTCTGGAAACACCATATATTTT	CASAKLRASGNTIYF
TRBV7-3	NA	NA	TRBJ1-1	TGTGCCAGCAGCCAGGGAAAAAACACTGAAGCTTTCTTT	CASSQGKNTEAFF
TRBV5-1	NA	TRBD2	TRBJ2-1	TGCGCCAGCAGCGCGGGAGGGGGCACCTACTACAATGAGCAGTTCTTC	CASSAGGGTYYNEQFF
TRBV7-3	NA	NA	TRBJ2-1	TGTGCCAGCAGCTTAAGGGCTAGGGGGGGCAGGGGCTCCTACAATGAGCAGTTCTTC	CASSLRARGGRGSYNEQFF
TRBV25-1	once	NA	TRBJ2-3	TGTGCCAGCTCGTTTGGTTCTATGGGGACTACAGATACGCAGTATTTT	CASSFGSMGTTDTQYF
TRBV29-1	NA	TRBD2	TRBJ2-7	TGCAGCGTTCCTACAGCGGGATCGATTTACGAGCAGTACTTC	CSVPTAGSIYEQYF
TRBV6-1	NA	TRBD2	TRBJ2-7	TGTGCCAGCAGTGGGGGTAGCGGGGGCCTACCGGTCGGGCAGTACTTC	CASSGGSGGLPVGQYF
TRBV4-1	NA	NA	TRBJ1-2	TGCGCCAGCAGCGCACAGGTTTTCTATGGCTACACCTTC	CASSAQVFYGYTF
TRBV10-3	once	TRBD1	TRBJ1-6	TGTGCCATCAGTGAGTCCAGGGACAGGAGATCCTCACCCCTCCACTTT	CAISESRDRRSSPLHF
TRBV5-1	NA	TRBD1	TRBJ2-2	TGCGCCAGCAGCCCGGGGACAGGGGGCCACGGATCGAACACCGGGGAGCTGTTTTTT	CASSPGTGGHGSNTGELFF
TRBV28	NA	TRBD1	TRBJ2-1	TGTGCCAGCAGTTCTGGACAGGGGGCTATCTCCTACAATGAGCAGTTCTTC	CASSSGQGAISYNEQFF
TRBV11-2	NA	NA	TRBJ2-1	TGTGCCAGCAGCGTGACAAGGGGAAACAATGAGCAGTTCTTC	CASSVTRGNNEQFF
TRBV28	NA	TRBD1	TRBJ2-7	TGTGCCAGCAGTTTAAGGGCAGGGGGCTTCTACGAGCAGTACTTC	CASSLRAGGFYEQYF
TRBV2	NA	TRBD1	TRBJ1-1	TGTGCCAGCAGTGGACAGGGGGGGACTGAAGCTTTCTTT	CASSGQGGTEAFF
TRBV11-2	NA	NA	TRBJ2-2	TGTGCCAGCAGCTTAATCGGGACCGGGGAGCTGTTTTTT	CASSLIGTGELFF
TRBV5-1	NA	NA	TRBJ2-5	TGCGCCAGCAGCTTGAGAAAGGGCGGGGAGACCCAGTACTTC	CASSLRKGGETQYF
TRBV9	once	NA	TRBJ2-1	TGTGCCAGCAGCGTAGGGGCCACCTCCTACAATGAGCAGTTCTTC	CASSVGATSYNEQFF
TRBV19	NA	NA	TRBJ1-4	TGTGCCAGTAGTCACTACAGACAGGCTGCAACTAATGAAAAACTGTTTTTT	CASSHYRQAATNEKLFF
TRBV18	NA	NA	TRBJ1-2	TGTGCCAGCTCACCACGAGGACAGAACTATGGCTACACCTTC	CASSPRGQNYGYTF
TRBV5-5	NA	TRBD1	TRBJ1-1	TGTGCCAGCAGCCCTAGGACAGGGAATGCTGAAGCTTTCTTT	CASSPRTGNAEAFF
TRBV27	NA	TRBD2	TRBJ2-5	TGTGCCAGCAACCGGGCGGGAGGGGGAGAGACCCAGTACTTC	CASNRAGGGETQYF
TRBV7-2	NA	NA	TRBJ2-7	TGTGCCAGCAACAGGGCGGGTCAGAACGACGAGCAGTACTTC	CASNRAGQNDEQYF
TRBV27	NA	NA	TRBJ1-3	TGTGCCAGCAGTTTATCCCGCGCCCCGAACTCTGGAAACACCATATATTTT	CASSLSRAPNSGNTIYF
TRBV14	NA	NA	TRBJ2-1	TGTGCCAGCAGCGCAGGAGGAAGTTACAATGAGCAGTTCTTC	CASSAGGSYNEQFF
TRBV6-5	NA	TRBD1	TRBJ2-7	TGTGCCAGCAGCTTGGGACAGGGGGCCAACGAGCAGTACTTC	CASSLGQGANEQYF
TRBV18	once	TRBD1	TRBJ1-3	TGTGCCAGCTCACCGACAGGGACTTCTGGAAACACCATATATTTT	CASSPTGTSGNTIYF
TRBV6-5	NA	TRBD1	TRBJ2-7	TGTGCCAGCAGTTACACCGGGACAGGGCGCAACGAGCAGTACTTC	CASSYTGTGRNEQYF
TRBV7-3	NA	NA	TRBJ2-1	TGTGCCAGCAGCTCGACCGTCCTACAGGGCAGGTCCTACAATGAGCAGTTCTTC	CASSSTVLQGRSYNEQFF
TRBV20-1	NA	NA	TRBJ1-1	TGCAGTGCTAGAGAAGACAGGGAAGCTTTCTTT	CSAREDREAFF
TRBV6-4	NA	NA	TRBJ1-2	TGTGCCAGCAGCCCCGAGGTGAGGTCCTATGGCTACACCTTC	CASSPEVRSYGYTF
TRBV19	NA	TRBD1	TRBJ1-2	TGTGCCAGTATTAACCCGGGACAGGGACGACATGGCTACACCTTC	CASINPGQGRHGYTF